These 3 T cell receptor beta chains originate from one sample sequenced in a study of PD-L1 blockade in urothelial cancer. Profiled with immunoSEQ multiplex PCR; TCRdb holds only in-frame clones, not every one. This table holds 40,000 to 55,000 clones, about 89% found once. The time point here: peripheral blood 6 weeks after treatment start. This material consisted of PBMCs, taken around atezolizumab (anti-PD-L1) treatment. The receptors derive from a man between 65 and 80 years old with urothelial cancer.

This chain uses TRBV5-6 with TRBJ2-3; D unclear. The CDR3 has 13 residues. Germline loops: CDR1 SGHDT, CDR2 YYEEEE. The ends were cut back, 3 bases at V and 6 bases at J, with 11 bases in the middle. The CDR3, as DNA: TGTGCCAGCAGCTCGTCTCCTCAGGATACGCAGTATTTT. Translating gives CASSSSPQDTQYF.

V is TRBV29-1 and J is TRBJ1-5, with D possibly matching TRBD1 (5 bases). Trimming removed 6 bases at V and 0 bases at J, with 9 bases between. CDR3 size: 13 residues. CDR1 and CDR2 from the germline V gene are SQVTM and ANQGSEA. In DNA, the CDR3 is TGCAGCGTAGGACAATATAGCAATCAGCCCCAGCATTTT. Translation gives CSVGQYSNQPQHF.

This sequence joins TRBV5-4 and TRBJ2-5; 10 bases match TRBD1. After removal of 5 bases from V and 5 bases from J, the junction contained 9 bases not matched to a gene. Germline CDR1 and CDR2: SGHNT and YYREEE (reference sequence). The CDR3 runs 15 residues. Here the CDR3 reads CASRPRQGAEETQYF. In DNA form, the CDR3 reads TGTGCCAGCAGACCTAGACAGGGGGCAGAGGAGACCCAGTACTTC.